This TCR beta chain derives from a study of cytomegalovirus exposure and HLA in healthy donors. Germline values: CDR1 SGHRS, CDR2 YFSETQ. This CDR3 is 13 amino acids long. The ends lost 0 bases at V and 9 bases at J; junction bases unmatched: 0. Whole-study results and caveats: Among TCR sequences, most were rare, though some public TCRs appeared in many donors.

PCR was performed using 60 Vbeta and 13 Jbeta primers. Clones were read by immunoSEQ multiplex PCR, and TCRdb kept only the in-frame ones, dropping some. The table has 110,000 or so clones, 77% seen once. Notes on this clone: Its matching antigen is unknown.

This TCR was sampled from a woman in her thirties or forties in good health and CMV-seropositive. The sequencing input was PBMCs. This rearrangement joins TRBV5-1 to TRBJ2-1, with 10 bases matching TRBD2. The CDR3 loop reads CASSLEREGEQFF. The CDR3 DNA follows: TGCGCCAGCAGCTTGGAGCGGGAGGGTGAGCAGTTCTTC. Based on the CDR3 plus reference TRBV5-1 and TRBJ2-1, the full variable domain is KAGVTQTPRYLIKTRGQQVTLSCSPISGHRSVSWYQQTPGQGLQFLFEYFSETQRNKGNFPGRFSGRQFSNSRSEMNVSTLELGDSALYLCASSLEREGEQFFGPGTRLTVL.